This T cell receptor beta chain was captured by sequencing in a study of T cell clusters in autoimmune cytopenias. TRB was amplified from approximately 250 ng of peripheral blood genomic DNA per sample. Broader study findings: TRB repertoire shifts in secondary cytopenia and chronic lymphocytic leukemia mostly reflected lymphoma, not autoimmunity. The T cell clusters were defined only in silico, without experimental functional validation. Clustering suggested that physiological T cell clusters were missing in primary autoimmune cytopenia patients.

CDR3 length: 13 amino acids. Per germline, CDR1 MNHEY and CDR2 SVGEGT. This clonotype is deemed medium-sized by its frequency. Its antigen remains unidentified. TRB was amplified by touch-down multiplex PCR, primer pools A and B combined. TCRdb reprocessed the multiplex PCR reads and keeps a single row for each CDR3 protein, giving no DNA. Its table records fewer than 4,000 distinct CDR3 sequences. The chain links TRBV6-2 or TRBV6-3 to TRBJ2-5; TCRdb's D call of TRBD1 is untestable without DNA. What was sequenced was peripheral blood. The TCR was taken from a human donor with an autoimmune cytopenia or autoimmune hepatitis (not recorded which). CDR3 sequence reads: CASAGALQETQYF.